The 21 T cell receptor beta chains given below trace back to one sample, sequenced in a study of OX40 agonist ivuxolimab in advanced cancers. Clones were sequenced by immunoSEQ multiplex PCR, and TCRdb holds only the in-frame ones, with some missing. The repertoire has fewer than 50,000 clones, roughly 90% of them found once; the top ten carry roughly 15%. Sequenced material: CD4+ or CD8+ T cells sorted from blood, taken in a trial of the OX40 agonist ivuxolimab. The receptors were sampled from an adult with an advanced solid tumor such as melanoma, head and neck, liver or kidney cancer.

The CDR3 sequence: CASSVLHGQTGLDEQFF. In DNA, the CDR3 is TGTGCCAGCAGCGTTCTCCACGGCCAAACGGGGCTTGATGAGCAGTTCTTC. V usage is TRBV7-2 and J usage is TRBJ2-1, with D perhaps matching TRBD1 or TRBD2 (5 bases each). In germline, CDR1 is SGHTA, CDR2 FQGNSA. V gave up 5 bases and J gave up 8 bases, with 25 bases separating them. The CDR3 length is 17 residues.

This rearrangement joins TRBV2 to TRBJ2-3, with 8 bases identical to TRBD1. CDR3 length equals 17 residues. Germline-derived CDR1 and CDR2 are SNHLY and FYNNEI. The J segment lost 0 bases and the V segment lost 6 bases, leaving 11 bases of the junction unmatched. The CDR3, as DNA: TGTGCCAGCAGACCGACAGGGGCTTTGGATAGCACAGATACGCAGTATTTT. It codes for CASRPTGALDSTDTQYF.

The chain links TRBV19 to TRBJ2-7; unclear D gene. The V end lost 1 base, the J end lost 0 bases, and 10 bases lay between the germline ends. CDR1 and CDR2 (germline): LNHDA, SQIVND (reference sequence). The length of the CDR3 is 15 residues. CDR3 nucleotides: TGTGCCAGTAGTATAGGAGCTGGTAACTCCTACGAGCAGTACTTC. This gives the protein CASSIGAGNSYEQYF.

This clone was seen only once. This chain connects TRBV12-1 to TRBJ2-7. TRBV12-1 is marked as a pseudogene. CDR3 length equals 15 residues. The CDR3 reads CASWVPIQATYEQYF. The DNA for the CDR3 is TGTGCCAGCTGGGTACCGATTCAAGCCACCTACGAGCAGTACTTC.

The rearrangement joins TRBV19 to TRBJ1-1, with 10 bases lining up with TRBD1. J lost 4 bases, V lost 10 bases, and 6 bases had no gene match. CDR1 is LNHDA and CDR2 is SQIVND in the germline V gene (reference sequence). The CDR3 totals 13 residues. This CDR3 reads CATLGTGATEAFF. In DNA, the CDR3 is TGTGCCACCCTGGGGACAGGGGCCACTGAAGCTTTCTTT.

The chain recombines TRBV7-2 with TRBJ2-7, with 10 bases fitting TRBD1. The J segment lost 5 bases and the V segment lost 2 bases, leaving 6 bases of the junction unmatched. CDR3 length: 15 residues. Germline values: CDR1 SGHTA, CDR2 FQGNSA. DNA of the CDR3: TGTGCCAGCAGCTTAATGACAGGGGGCTACCACGAGCAGTACTTC. Translated: CASSLMTGGYHEQYF.

The V and J genes are TRBV7-8 and TRBJ2-5; TRBD2 aligns across 7 bases. The V gene end was trimmed by 5 bases and the J gene end by 3 bases; junction bases not matched to a gene: 21. This CDR3 has 19 amino acids. The germline CDR1 and CDR2 sequences are SGHVS and FQNEAQ. CDR3 region: CASSLSHRASGRPEETQYF. The CDR3 bases are TGTGCCAGCAGCCTTTCTCATCGGGCTAGCGGCCGGCCGGAAGAGACCCAGTACTTC.

The rearrangement uses TRBV19 and TRBJ1-5; no definite D call. Germline assignment: CDR1 LNHDA and CDR2 SQIVND (reference sequence). The CDR3 spans 16 residues. V gave up 3 bases and J gave up 8 bases, with 20 bases separating them. The CDR3 reads CASSIGRGPTGEPQHF. The CDR3 DNA reads TGTGCCAGTAGTATTGGACGAGGGCCCACCGGGGAGCCCCAGCATTTT.

This clone showed up just a few times. V gene TRBV14 combines with J gene TRBJ2-7, with a possible D match to TRBD1 (6 bases). V was cut by 0 bases and J by 5 bases, with 11 bases left in between. In germline, CDR1 is SGHDN, CDR2 FVKESK. The CDR3 is 14 residues long. The chain's CDR3 is CASSQDNRANEQYF. CDR3 bases: TGTGCCAGCAGCCAAGATAACAGGGCGAACGAGCAGTACTTC.

The rearrangement uses TRBV11-1 and TRBJ2-7, with 11 bases matching TRBD2. V shed 4 bases, J shed 3 bases, and the junction held 2 bases outside the gene matches. The CDR3 is 14 amino acids. From germline, CDR1 is SGHAT and CDR2 FQDESV (reference sequence). CDR3 sequence: CASSSGLADYEQYF. In nucleotides, the CDR3 is TGTGCCAGCAGCTCGGGACTAGCGGACTACGAGCAGTACTTC.

The rearrangement joins TRBV29-1 to TRBJ2-7; 8 positions agree with TRBD1. The CDR3 length is 14 residues. Germline assignment: CDR1 SQVTM and CDR2 ANQGSEA. V shed 0 bases, J shed 1 base, and the junction held 2 bases outside the gene matches. The CDR3 spells CSVEDRGRSYEQYF. The CDR3 nucleotides read TGCAGCGTTGAAGACAGGGGGCGATCCTACGAGCAGTACTTC.

This clone is a singleton in its sample. The CDR3 region has the DNA TGTGCCAGCAGCTTGTTGGAGGACGAGCAGTACTTC. It is translated as CASSLLEDEQYF. The chain joins TRBV7-6 to TRBJ2-7, with TRBD2 as a possible D gene (5 bases). The CDR3 consists of 12 residues. Trimming removed 3 bases from V and 5 bases from J, with 8 bases in between. Germline V gene data show CDR1 as SGHVS and CDR2 as FNYEAQ.

This chain joins TRBV18 and TRBJ1-4; D ambiguous. V was shortened by 1 base and J by 0 bases, with 6 bases between the two germline ends. CDR3 length: 15 residues. Germline-derived CDR1 and CDR2 are KGHSH and LQKENI. The CDR3 loop is CASSPLSTTNEKLFF. Written as DNA, the CDR3 is TGTGCCAGCTCACCACTATCCACAACTAATGAAAAACTGTTTTTT.

This sequence joins TRBV6-1 and TRBJ2-7; 9 bases align to TRBD1. Germline V lookup: CDR1 MNHNS, CDR2 SASEGT. The V segment lost 5 bases and the J segment 1 base; nucleotides outside the gene matches: 3. This CDR3 has 14 amino acids. The CDR3 region has the DNA TGTGCCAGCAGTCTTGGGACAGGGTCCTACGAGCAGTACTTC. As protein: CASSLGTGSYEQYF.

This sequence joins TRBV9 and TRBJ2-7; D might be TRBD1 (6 bases). The V end lost 3 bases, the J end lost 5 bases, and 15 bases lay between the germline ends. Germline V CDR1 and CDR2: SGDLS, YYNGEE. This CDR3 has 14 residues. CDR3 coding DNA: TGTGCCAGCAGCGGGGGGCCCGGACCCCACGAGCAGTACTTC. Translated, it gives CASSGGPGPHEQYF.

The J gene is TRBJ2-7, the V gene TRBV10-2, with D tentatively TRBD2 (6 bases). Trimming took 3 bases from V and 7 from J, leaving 16 bases between them. CDR3 length equals 14 residues. Germline CDR1 WSHSY, CDR2 SAAADI. The CDR3 spells CASSDRDPRGEQYF. CDR3 nucleotides: TGCGCCAGCAGTGACCGGGACCCTCGGGGGGAGCAGTACTTC.

In this sample, this clone turned up once. V is TRBV7-9 and J is TRBJ2-7; the D is unclear. Trimming removed 5 bases from V and 5 bases from J, with 13 bases in between. Germline-derived CDR1 and CDR2 are SEHNR and FQNEAQ (reference sequence). The CDR3 sequence is 13 residues long. For the CDR3, the DNA is TGTGCCAGCAGCGACCACCCCCAGGACGAGCAGTACTTC. Its translation is CASSDHPQDEQYF.

This rearrangement joins TRBV10-3 to TRBJ2-1; TRBD1 matches 7 bases. The germline gives CDR1 ENHRY, CDR2 SYGVKD. CDR3 length equals 17 residues. V was clipped by 2 bases and J by 5 bases; unmatched bases: 12. The CDR3 DNA sequence: TGTGCCATCAGTGAGAACAGGGGCGTAAGAAATCACAATGAGCAGTTCTTC. Amino acid sequence: CAISENRGVRNHNEQFF.

The rearrangement links TRBV4-3 to TRBJ2-7, with D hard to call. CDR1 is LGHNA and CDR2 is YSLEER in the germline V gene. The CDR3 contains 14 residues. V lost 4 bases, J lost 2 bases, and 12 bases lay in between. CDR3 protein: CASSPSGRPYEQYF. The CDR3 nucleotides read TGCGCCAGCAGCCCTTCCGGGCGGCCCTACGAGCAGTACTTC.

The chain links TRBV5-5 to TRBJ2-7; maybe TRBD1 (5 bases). Germline assignment: CDR1 SGHKS and CDR2 YYEKEE (reference sequence). Trimming took off 6 bases at V and 5 bases at J, with 12 bases between the two ends. The CDR3 is 12 amino acids. The CDR3 region is CASTAIGDEQYF. The CDR3 DNA sequence: TGTGCCAGCACCGCCATAGGGGACGAGCAGTACTTC.

V gene TRBV29-1 combines with J gene TRBJ1-2, with 8 bases lining up with TRBD1. Germline CDR1 reads SQVTM; CDR2 reads ANQGSEA. With V trimmed by 1 base and J by 3 bases, 7 bases remained unmatched. The CDR3 loop spans 15 amino acids. The CDR3 coding sequence is TGCAGCGTTGAAGGGCTGACAGGGGAGGACTATGGCTACACCTTC. Amino acids: CSVEGLTGEDYGYTF. Full variable domain (missing parts from reference TRBV29-1 and TRBJ1-2): SAVISQKPSRDICQRGTSLTIQCQVDSQVTMMFWYRQQPGQSLTLIATANQGSEATYESGFVIDKFPISRPNLTFSTLTVSNMSPEDSSIYLCSVEGLTGEDYGYTFGSGTRLTVV.